This is a list of T cell receptor beta chains from one sample in a study of cytomegalovirus exposure and HLA in healthy donors. Repertoires were generated with immunoSEQ multiplex PCR, while TCRdb's copy carries only in-frame clones and drops some. Among about 110,000 clones listed, around 70% were seen once. Specimen: PBMCs. Every receptor here comes from a woman in her thirties or forties in good health and CMV-seronegative. Both conserved end residues are part of each CDR3. A D gene is named only where the DNA matches it firmly. Some rows mark clone size as missing; the rest say once, few, many or name a class of expanded clone.

TRBV27	TRBJ2-5	.	.	TGTGCCAGCAGGCGGGAAGCCCCCCACTATATAGAAGAGACCCAGTACTTC	CASRREAPHYIEETQYF
TRBV28	TRBJ1-1	.	.	TGTGCCAGCAGTTCCTACACGGGACACCGCAGAACGGATGAAGCTTTCTTT	CASSSYTGHRRTDEAFF
TRBV4-1	TRBJ2-7	TRBD2	few	TGCGCCAGCAGCCATAGAGCGGGAGACCCCACGGAGCAGTACTTC	CASSHRAGDPTEQYF
TRBV5-1	TRBJ2-1	.	.	TGCGCCAGCAGCTCCCAGGGGCAGGGCAATGAGCAGTTCTTC	CASSSQGQGNEQFF
TRBV5-5	TRBJ1-1	TRBD1	.	TGTGCCAGCAGCAAAACCGTTCACGGGACAGGGGGCGGTGAAGCTTTCTTT	CASSKTVHGTGGGEAFF
TRBV7-9	TRBJ2-7	TRBD1	few	TGTGCCAGCAGCCCTCGGACAGGAAAGGGTTACGAGCAGTACTTC	CASSPRTGKGYEQYF
TRBV7-9	TRBJ2-3	TRBD2	.	TGTTCCAGCAGCACTTGGGAGGGAACAGATACGCAGTATTTT	CSSSTWEGTDTQYF
TRBV7-6	TRBJ1-3	TRBD1	.	TGTGCCAGCAGCGCCCGGACAGGGGGGAACACCATATATTTT	CASSARTGGNTIYF
TRBV5-5	TRBJ1-3	TRBD1	.	TGTGCCAGCAGCTTGTCCAGGACAGGGGGATCTGGAAACACCATATATTTT	CASSLSRTGGSGNTIYF
TRBV7-9	TRBJ1-1	.	few	TGTGCCAGCAACATCGGGGGAACTGAAGCTTTCTTT	CASNIGGTEAFF
TRBV27	TRBJ2-1	.	.	TGTGCCAGCGCTAGGGGGGGCTCCTACAATGAGCAGTTCTTC	CASARGGSYNEQFF
TRBV2	TRBJ1-6	.	.	TGTGCCAGCAGGCAAAGGGAGGGCAGCGATTCACCCCTCCACTTT	CASRQREGSDSPLHF
TRBV9	TRBJ1-1	.	.	TGTGCCAGCGGCCGAAAAACAGGCCCCCTCACTGAAGCTTTCTTT	CASGRKTGPLTEAFF
TRBV7-2	TRBJ2-1	.	.	TGTGCCAGCAGCTTAGTAGCCAGGGGAGGGAATGAGCAGTTCTTC	CASSLVARGGNEQFF
TRBV6-1	TRBJ1-5	.	few	TGTGCCAGCAGTGGAGCCATGGCACCCCAGCATTTT	CASSGAMAPQHF
TRBV7-9	TRBJ1-6	TRBD1	.	TGTGCCAGCAGCCGAGGACGGACAGGCTATAATTCACCCCTCCACTTT	CASSRGRTGYNSPLHF
TRBV11-2	TRBJ2-7	TRBD2	.	TGTGCCAGCAGCCGACTAGCGGGTAAATACGAGCAGTACTTC	CASSRLAGKYEQYF
TRBV1	TRBJ1-2	.	.	TGCACCAGCACGGAACAGGGGGCAGCGAACTATGGCTACACCTTC	CTSTEQGAANYGYTF
TRBV7-8	TRBJ1-1	.	.	TGTGCCAGCAGCTTCTCGGAGGTCATGAACACTGAAGCTTTCTTT	CASSFSEVMNTEAFF
TRBV5-4	TRBJ2-7	TRBD1	.	TGTGCCAGCAGCTTGAATCAGGGGGAATACGAGCAGTACTTC	CASSLNQGEYEQYF
TRBV7-2	TRBJ2-5	TRBD1	.	TGTGCCAGCAGCTTGAACAGGGGGGAAGAGACCCAGTACTTC	CASSLNRGEETQYF
TRBV5-1	TRBJ2-1	.	.	TGCGCCAGCAGCTTAGGAAGCGGTCGGGATGAGCAGTTCTTC	CASSLGSGRDEQFF
TRBV7-2	TRBJ2-5	.	.	TGTGCCAGCAGCTTTGGTGTGAGCGAGACCCAGTACTTC	CASSFGVSETQYF
TRBV4-2	TRBJ2-1	TRBD2	.	TGTGCCAGCAGCCAAGATGGGACTAGCGGGAGTCAGGAGCAGTTCTTC	CASSQDGTSGSQEQFF
TRBV11-2	TRBJ1-5	.	.	TGTGCCAGCAGCTTAGACGTTAATCAGCCCCAGCATTTT	CASSLDVNQPQHF
TRBV28	TRBJ2-2	.	.	TGTGCCAGCGCCGACACAGGGCGGCCCACCGGGGAGCTGTTTTTT	CASADTGRPTGELFF
TRBV11-2	TRBJ2-7	.	.	TGTGCCAGCAGCCTTGAACAGGGCTACGAGCAGTACTTC	CASSLEQGYEQYF
TRBV4-3	TRBJ1-2	TRBD1	.	TGCGCCAGCAGCCCCGACAGGGCCCCCGGGGGTTACTATGGCTACACCTTC	CASSPDRAPGGYYGYTF
TRBV5-4	TRBJ1-2	TRBD1	.	TGTGCCAGCAGCTCTTATCAGGGGGTCCATGGCTACACCTTC	CASSSYQGVHGYTF
TRBV5-1	TRBJ2-4	TRBD1	.	TGCGCCAGCAGCAGCCGACAGGGGGCCGGCATTCAGTACTTC	CASSSRQGAGIQYF
TRBV29-1	TRBJ2-3	TRBD2	.	TGCAGCGGGAGGGGACTAGCGGGGGGGACAGATACGCAGTATTTT	CSGRGLAGGTDTQYF
TRBV28	TRBJ2-5	.	few	TGTGCCAGCAGTTTAACTCAGGGGGCGGTTAGCGGGAGCCCCAAGACCCAGTACTTC	CASSLTQGAVSGSPKTQYF
TRBV18	TRBJ2-7	.	.	TGTGCCAGCTCACCACCGGACACCCGCTACGAGCAGTACTTC	CASSPPDTRYEQYF
TRBV7-3	TRBJ2-5	TRBD1	.	TGTGCCAGCAGCCCTACGGACAGGCGTCGTGGGGGGACCCAGTACTTC	CASSPTDRRRGGTQYF
TRBV2	TRBJ1-6	.	.	TGTGCCAGCAGTGAAGTTACAGGGTTAAATTCACCCCTCCACTTT	CASSEVTGLNSPLHF
TRBV19	TRBJ2-2	.	.	TGTGCCAGTAGTATAAACAGAGACACCGGGGAGCTGTTTTTT	CASSINRDTGELFF
TRBV7-9	TRBJ2-7	TRBD1	few	TGTGCCAGCAGCATGGGGACAGATAAGTACGAGCAGTACTTC	CASSMGTDKYEQYF
TRBV11-2	TRBJ1-6	TRBD1	few	TGTGCCAGCAGCCCAGCACAGGGGGCTAATTCACCCCTCCACTTT	CASSPAQGANSPLHF